This T cell receptor beta chain derives from a study of blood T cell repertoires in COVID-19. Study at large: The origin of the acute and convalescent COVID-19 samples was the United States, Italy and Spain. T cells, B-cell-depleted T cells, or PBMCs supplied cDNA or gDNA.

Methods used by the authors: Amplification of reference gene primers was used by the study to estimate nucleated cell counts. Assay: immunoSEQ multiplex PCR; the TCRdb copy retains only in-frame clones and omits some. Clone size and the V and J calls come from that table; the DNA yielded D and trimming. The sample has about 160,000 clones, about 80% seen once. The germline CDR1 and CDR2 sequences are SGHRS and YFSETQ. The CDR3 covers 15 residues. The trim removed 7 bases at V and 2 bases at J, leaving 10 bases unmatched. This clonotype was obtained from a woman aged 80 or over with acute or convalescent COVID-19. The chain employs TRBV5-1 and TRBJ2-3, with TRBD2 matching 7 bases. Sequencing input: peripheral blood. CDR3 in DNA: TGCGCCAGCGCCTCAAGCGGGGCCTACACAGATACGCAGTATTTT. This gives the protein CASASSGAYTDTQYF.